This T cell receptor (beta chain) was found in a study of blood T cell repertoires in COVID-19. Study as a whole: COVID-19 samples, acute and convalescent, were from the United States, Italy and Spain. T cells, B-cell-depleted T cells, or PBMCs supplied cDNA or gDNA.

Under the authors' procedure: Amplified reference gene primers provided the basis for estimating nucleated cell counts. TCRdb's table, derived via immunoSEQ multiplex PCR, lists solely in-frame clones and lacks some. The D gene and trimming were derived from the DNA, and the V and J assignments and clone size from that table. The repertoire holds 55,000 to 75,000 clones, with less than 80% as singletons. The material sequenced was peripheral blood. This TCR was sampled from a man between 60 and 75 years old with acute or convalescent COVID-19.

CDR3 protein: CATSSTGTSGSIVGSNEQFF. CDR3 sequence (DNA): TGTGCCACCAGTTCAACCGGGACTAGCGGGAGCATAGTCGGCAGCAATGAGCAGTTCTTC. The rearrangement uses TRBV24-1 and TRBJ2-1; TRBD2 agrees at 14 bases. Germline-derived CDR1 and CDR2 are KGHDR and SFDVKD. The CDR3 is 20 amino acids. J was trimmed by 6 bases and V by 6 bases; bases with no gene match: 18.